This entry concerns a single TCR beta chain. A read error may produce the germline difference seen at one junction end. The source of the sample is a study of cytomegalovirus exposure and HLA in healthy donors. This CDR3 has 16 residues. Germline values: CDR1 SNHLY, CDR2 FYNNEI. With 60 Vbeta and 13 Jbeta primers, the PCR was carried out. Sequencing was performed with immunoSEQ multiplex PCR; in TCRdb, only in-frame clones are kept and a portion is missing. Among roughly 160,000 clones, roughly 88% were seen once, and the ten largest hold 1% to 1.5%. The clonotype originates from a boy aged 2-9 years in good health and CMV-seronegative. The chain couples TRBV2 to TRBJ2-2; 7 bases fit TRBD1. Source material: PBMCs. CDR3 sequence reads: CASSELDRINTEELFF. DNA of the CDR3: TGTGCCAGCAGTGAGCTGGACAGGATAAACACCGAGGAGCTGTTTTTT.